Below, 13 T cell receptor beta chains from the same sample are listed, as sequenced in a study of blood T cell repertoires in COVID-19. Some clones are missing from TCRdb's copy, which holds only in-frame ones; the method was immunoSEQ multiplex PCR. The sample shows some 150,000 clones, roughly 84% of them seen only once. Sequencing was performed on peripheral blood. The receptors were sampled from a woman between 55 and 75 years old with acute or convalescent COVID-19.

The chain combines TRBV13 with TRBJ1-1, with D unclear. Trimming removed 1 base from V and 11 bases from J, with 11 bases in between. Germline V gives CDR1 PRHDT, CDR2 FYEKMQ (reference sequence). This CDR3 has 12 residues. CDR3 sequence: CASSLVRRRAFF. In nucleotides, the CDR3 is TGTGCCAGCAGCTTAGTCAGGCGGAGGGCTTTCTTT. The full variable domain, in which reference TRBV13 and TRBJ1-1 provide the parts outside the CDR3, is AAGVIQSPRHLIKEKRETATLKCYPIPRHDTVYWYQQGPGQDPQFLISFYEKMQSDKGSIPDRFSAQQFSDYHSELNMSSLELGDSALYFCASSLVRRRAFFGQGTRLTVV.

The CDR3 region has the DNA TGTGCCAGCAGCAAGCTAAACAATGAGCAGTTCTTC. Translation: CASSKLNNEQFF. The rearrangement uses TRBV5-4 and TRBJ2-1, with D hard to call. This CDR3 region has 12 residues. Germline CDR1 is SGHNT and CDR2 is YYREEE (reference sequence). The ends were cut back, 4 bases at V and 5 bases at J, with 7 bases in the middle.

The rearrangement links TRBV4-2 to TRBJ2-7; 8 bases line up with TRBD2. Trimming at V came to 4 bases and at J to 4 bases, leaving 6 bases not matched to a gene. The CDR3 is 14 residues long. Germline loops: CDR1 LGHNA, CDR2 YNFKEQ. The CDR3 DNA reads TGTGCCAGCAGCCCCGGGGGGGCCGCATACGAGCAGTACTTC. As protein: CASSPGGAAYEQYF.

CDR3 amino acids: CASSLDQGRDSYEQYF. The CDR3 DNA follows: TGTGCCAGCAGCTTGGATCAAGGCCGGGACTCCTACGAGCAGTACTTC. The rearrangement links TRBV5-4 to TRBJ2-7; possibly TRBD2 for D (5 bases). The CDR3 length is 16 residues. V lost 0 bases, J lost 0 bases, and 13 bases lay in between. Germline V CDR1 and CDR2: SGHNT, YYREEE (reference sequence).

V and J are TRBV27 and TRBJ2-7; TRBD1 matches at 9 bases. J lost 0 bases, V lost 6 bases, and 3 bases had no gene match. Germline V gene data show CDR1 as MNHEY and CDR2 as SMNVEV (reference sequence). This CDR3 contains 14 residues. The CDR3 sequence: CASSMTGGSYEQYF. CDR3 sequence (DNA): TGTGCCAGCAGCATGACAGGGGGCTCCTACGAGCAGTACTTC.

This CDR3 reads CASSTGTPNTEAFF. Here the CDR3 DNA reads TGTGCCAGCAGCACCGGGACACCTAACACTGAAGCTTTCTTT. This rearrangement joins TRBV6-5 to TRBJ1-1, with D possibly TRBD1 on 6 matching bases. Trimming pared 6 bases from V and 2 bases from J, leaving 13 bases between. The CDR3 is made up of 14 amino acids. Germline CDR1 is MNHEY and CDR2 is SVGAGI.

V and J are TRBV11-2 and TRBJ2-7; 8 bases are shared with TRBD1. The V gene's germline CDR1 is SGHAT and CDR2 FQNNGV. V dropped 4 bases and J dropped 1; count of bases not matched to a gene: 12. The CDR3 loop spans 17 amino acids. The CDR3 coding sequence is TGTGCCAGCAGCTCGAAGACAGGGGCCCGATTATCCTACGAGCAGTACTTC. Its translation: CASSSKTGARLSYEQYF. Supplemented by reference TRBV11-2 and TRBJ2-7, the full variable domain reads EAGVAQSPRYKIIEKRQSVAFWCNPISGHATLYWYQQILGQGPKLLIQFQNNGVVDDSQLPKDRFSAERLKGVDSTLKIQPAKLEDSAVYLCASSSKTGARLSYEQYFGPGTRLTVT.

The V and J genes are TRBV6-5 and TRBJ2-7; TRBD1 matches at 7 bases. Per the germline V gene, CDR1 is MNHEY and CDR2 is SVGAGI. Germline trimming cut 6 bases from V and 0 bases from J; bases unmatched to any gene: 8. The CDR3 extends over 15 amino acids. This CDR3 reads CASRPPGQASYEQYF. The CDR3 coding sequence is TGTGCCAGCAGGCCCCCCGGACAGGCCTCCTACGAGCAGTACTTC.

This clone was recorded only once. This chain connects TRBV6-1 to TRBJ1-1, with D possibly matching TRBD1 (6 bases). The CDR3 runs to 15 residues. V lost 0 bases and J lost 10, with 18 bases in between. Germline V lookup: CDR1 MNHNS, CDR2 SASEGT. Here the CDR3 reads CASSEATGANGVAFF. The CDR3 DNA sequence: TGTGCCAGCAGTGAAGCGACAGGTGCGAATGGTGTAGCTTTCTTT.

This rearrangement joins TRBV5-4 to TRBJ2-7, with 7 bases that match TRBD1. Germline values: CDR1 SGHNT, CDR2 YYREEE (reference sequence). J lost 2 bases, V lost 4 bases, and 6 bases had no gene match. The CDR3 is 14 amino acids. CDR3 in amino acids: CASSRTGHPYEQYF. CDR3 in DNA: TGTGCCAGCAGCCGGACAGGCCACCCCTACGAGCAGTACTTC.

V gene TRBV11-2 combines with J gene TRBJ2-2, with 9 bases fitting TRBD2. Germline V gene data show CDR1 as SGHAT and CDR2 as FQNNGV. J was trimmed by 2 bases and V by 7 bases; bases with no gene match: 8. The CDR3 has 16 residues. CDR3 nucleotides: TGTGCCAGCACCCCAGCGGGGGGATTTAACACCGGGGAGCTGTTTTTT. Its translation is CASTPAGGFNTGELFF.

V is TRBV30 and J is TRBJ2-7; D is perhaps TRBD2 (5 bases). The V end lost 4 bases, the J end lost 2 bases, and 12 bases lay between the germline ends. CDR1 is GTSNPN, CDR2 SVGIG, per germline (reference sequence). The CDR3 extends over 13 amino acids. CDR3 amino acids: CAWTDGLAYEQYF. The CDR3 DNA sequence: TGTGCCTGGACTGACGGACTGGCCTACGAGCAGTACTTC.

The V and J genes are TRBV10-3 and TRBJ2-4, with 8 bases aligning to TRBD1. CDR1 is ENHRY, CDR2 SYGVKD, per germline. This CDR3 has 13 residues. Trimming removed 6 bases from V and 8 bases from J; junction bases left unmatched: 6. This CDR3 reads CAISQGAQYIQYF. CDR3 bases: TGTGCCATCAGCCAGGGGGCGCAGTACATTCAGTACTTC.